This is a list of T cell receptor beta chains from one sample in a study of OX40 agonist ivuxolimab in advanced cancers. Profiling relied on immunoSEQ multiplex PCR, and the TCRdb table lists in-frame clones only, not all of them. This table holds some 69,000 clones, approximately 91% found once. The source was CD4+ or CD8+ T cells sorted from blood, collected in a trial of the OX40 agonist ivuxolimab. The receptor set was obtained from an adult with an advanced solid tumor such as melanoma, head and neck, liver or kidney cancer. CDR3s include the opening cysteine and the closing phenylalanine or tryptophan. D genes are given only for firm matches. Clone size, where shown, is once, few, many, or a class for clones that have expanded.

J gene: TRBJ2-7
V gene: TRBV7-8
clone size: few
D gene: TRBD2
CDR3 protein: CASSMTSGGVSSYEQYF
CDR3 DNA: TGTGCCAGCAGCATGACTAGCGGGGGTGTAAGCTCCTACGAGCAGTACTTC

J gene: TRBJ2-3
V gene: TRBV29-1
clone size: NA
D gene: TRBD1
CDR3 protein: CSARTGGPDTQYF
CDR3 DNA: TGCAGCGCTCGGACAGGGGGCCCAGATACGCAGTATTTT

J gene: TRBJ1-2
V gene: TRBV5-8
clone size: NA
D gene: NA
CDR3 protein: CASSPLVGSNYGYTF
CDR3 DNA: TGTGCCAGCAGTCCTCTTGTGGGCAGCAACTATGGCTACACCTTC

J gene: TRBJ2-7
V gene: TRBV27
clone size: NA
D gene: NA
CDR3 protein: CASSFSTRYEQYF
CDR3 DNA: TGTGCCAGCAGTTTCTCCACGAGGTACGAGCAGTACTTC

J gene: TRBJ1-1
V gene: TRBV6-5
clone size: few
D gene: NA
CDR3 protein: CASSYSTGMNTEAFF
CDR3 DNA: TGTGCCAGCAGTTATAGCACAGGGATGAACACTGAAGCTTTCTTT

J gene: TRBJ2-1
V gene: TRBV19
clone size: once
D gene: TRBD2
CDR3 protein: CASSISPGTSGRAYNEQFF
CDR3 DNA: TGTGCCAGTAGTATTTCCCCCGGGACTAGCGGGAGGGCCTACAATGAGCAGTTCTTC

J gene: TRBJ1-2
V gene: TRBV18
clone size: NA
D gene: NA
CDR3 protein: CAGTLPGPMKDGYTF
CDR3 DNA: TGTGCCGGGACCTTGCCGGGGCCAATGAAGGACGGCTACACCTTC

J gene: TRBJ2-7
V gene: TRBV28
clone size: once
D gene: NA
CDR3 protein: CASTSLYEQYF
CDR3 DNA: TGTGCCAGCACATCTTTATACGAGCAGTACTTC

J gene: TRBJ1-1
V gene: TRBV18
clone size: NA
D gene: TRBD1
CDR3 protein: CASSPDRGNTEAFF
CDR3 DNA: TGTGCCAGCTCACCCGACAGGGGGAACACTGAAGCTTTCTTT

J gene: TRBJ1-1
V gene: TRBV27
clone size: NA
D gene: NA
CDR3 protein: CASNKYPRANTEAFF
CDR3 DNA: TGTGCCAGCAATAAATATCCCAGGGCTAACACTGAAGCTTTCTTT

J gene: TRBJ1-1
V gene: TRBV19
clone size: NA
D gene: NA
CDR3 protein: CASSIGETNTEAFF
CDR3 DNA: TGTGCCAGTAGTATAGGAGAAACGAACACTGAAGCTTTCTTT

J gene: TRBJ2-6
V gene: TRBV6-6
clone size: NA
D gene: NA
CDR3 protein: CASSDRSGANVLTF
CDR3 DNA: TGTGCCAGCAGTGACCGATCTGGGGCCAACGTCCTGACTTTC

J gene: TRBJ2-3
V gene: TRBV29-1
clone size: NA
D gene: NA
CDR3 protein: CSHPFGDTQYF
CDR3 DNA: TGCAGCCACCCATTCGGAGATACGCAGTATTTT

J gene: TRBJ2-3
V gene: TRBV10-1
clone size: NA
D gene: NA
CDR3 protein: CASSERASASTDTQYF
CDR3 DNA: TGCGCCAGCAGTGAGAGGGCTAGCGCTAGCACAGATACGCAGTATTTT

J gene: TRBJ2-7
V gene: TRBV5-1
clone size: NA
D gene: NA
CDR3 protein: CASSLGQAYYEQYF
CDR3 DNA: TGCGCCAGCAGCTTGGGGCAGGCATACTACGAGCAGTACTTC

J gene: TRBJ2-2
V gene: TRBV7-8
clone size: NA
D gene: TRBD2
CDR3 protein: CASSLGLAGGANTGELFF
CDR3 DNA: TGTGCCAGCAGCTTAGGTCTAGCGGGAGGAGCGAACACCGGGGAGCTGTTTTTT